Sequencing of this T cell receptor beta chain was carried out in a study of Tregs in tolerant kidney transplant recipients. This table comes from immunoSEQ multiplex PCR, and its TCRdb copy is limited to in-frame clones, with some not included. The sample holds hundreds of thousands of clones, about four fifths seen once. The CDR3 extends over 15 amino acids. Trimming left V 3 bases short and J 5 bases short, with 16 bases between. The germline V gene encodes CDR1 KGHSH and CDR2 LQKENI. This rearrangement joins TRBV18 to TRBJ2-5; a weak D match, TRBD1 (5 bases). The receptor was isolated from a human donor in good health. Specimen: CD4+ T cells from blood. The CDR3, as DNA: TGTGCCAGCTCACCCCCGGGCCGATCAGGGGAGACCCAGTACTTC. As protein: CASSPPGRSGETQYF. Combining the CDR3 with reference TRBV18 and TRBJ2-5 gives the whole variable domain NAGVMQNPRHLVRRRGQEARLRCSPMKGHSHVYWYRQLPEEGLKFMVYLQKENIIDESGMPKERFSAEFPKEGPSILRIQQVVRGDSAAYFCASSPPGRSGETQYFGPGTRLLVL.